The clone carrying this T cell receptor (beta chain) was counted a single time. This sample stems from a study of blood T cell repertoires in COVID-19. J was trimmed by 0 bases and V by 0 bases; bases with no gene match: 4. CDR1 ENHRY and CDR2 SYGVKD come from the germline V gene. The CDR3 consists of 18 residues. How the authors handled the data: Amplification from reference gene primers served as the basis for estimated nucleated cell counts. Profiled with immunoSEQ multiplex PCR; TCRdb holds only in-frame clones, not every one. From that table come the V and J calls and clone size; the DNA was used to work out D and trimming. This sample has over 300,000 clones, with more than 75% found just once.

The receptor comes from a woman between 50 and 59 years old with acute or convalescent COVID-19. Sequenced sample: peripheral blood. This rearrangement joins TRBV10-3 to TRBJ2-7, with TRBD2 matching over 14 bases. The CDR3 is CAISESGLAGGSSYEQYF. The DNA of the CDR3 is TGTGCCATCAGTGAGTCTGGACTAGCGGGAGGTAGCTCCTACGAGCAGTACTTC.